This is a list of T cell receptor beta chains from one sample in a study of shared clonotypes between healthy human individuals. Assay used: immunoSEQ multiplex PCR; TCRdb lists only in-frame clones, some missing. The sample has about 560,000 clones, around three quarters seen once. Material for sequencing was PBMCs. These receptors all stem from a woman between 40 and 50 years old in good health. Some clones in this sample may be carry-over from other donors' samples. Each CDR3 is given with its conserved first and last residue. A D gene is named only where the DNA matches it firmly. Clone sizes are given selectively: once, few, many, or a class where the clone is expanded.

d_gene: -; v_gene: TRBV28; j_gene: TRBJ2-7; abundance: -; CDR3aa: CASSPPGAGYEQYF; CDR3nt: TGTGCCAGCAGTCCCCCGGGGGCGGGGTACGAGCAGTACTTC
d_gene: -; v_gene: TRBV18; j_gene: TRBJ1-2; abundance: -; CDR3aa: CASSRSGGADYGYTF; CDR3nt: TGTGCCAGCTCACGCAGCGGGGGGGCAGACTATGGCTACACCTTC
d_gene: -; v_gene: TRBV28; j_gene: TRBJ1-1; abundance: few; CDR3aa: CASSPIGLEAFF; CDR3nt: TGTGCCAGCAGCCCAATTGGACTTGAAGCTTTCTTT
d_gene: TRBD1; v_gene: TRBV5-1; j_gene: TRBJ2-2; abundance: -; CDR3aa: CASSLWSGGTGELFF; CDR3nt: TGCGCCAGCAGCTTGTGGTCAGGGGGTACCGGGGAGCTGTTTTTT
d_gene: TRBD2; v_gene: TRBV7-9; j_gene: TRBJ2-3; abundance: -; CDR3aa: CASSLVGLAFSYF; CDR3nt: TGTGCCAGCAGCCTCGTGGGACTAGCGTTTTCGTATTTT
d_gene: -; v_gene: TRBV30; j_gene: TRBJ1-2; abundance: many; CDR3aa: CAWSDSGQAYGYTF; CDR3nt: TGTGCCTGGAGTGACTCGGGGCAGGCCTATGGCTACACCTTC
d_gene: TRBD1; v_gene: TRBV5-1; j_gene: TRBJ2-3; abundance: -; CDR3aa: CASGTGGPTDTQYF; CDR3nt: TGCGCCAGCGGTACAGGGGGGCCAACAGATACGCAGTATTTT
d_gene: TRBD2; v_gene: TRBV5-5; j_gene: TRBJ2-2; abundance: -; CDR3aa: CASRLAEGVPGELFF; CDR3nt: TGTGCCAGCAGACTAGCGGAGGGGGTTCCCGGGGAGCTGTTTTTT
d_gene: -; v_gene: TRBV11-1; j_gene: TRBJ2-5; abundance: -; CDR3aa: CASSLDRETQYF; CDR3nt: TGTGCCAGCAGCTTAGACCGAGAGACCCAGTACTTC
d_gene: -; v_gene: TRBV12-5; j_gene: TRBJ2-7; abundance: -; CDR3aa: CASGPGRTSGIGDEQYF; CDR3nt: TGTGCTAGTGGCCCCGGACGGACGTCCGGAATAGGCGACGAGCAGTACTTC
d_gene: TRBD2; v_gene: TRBV7-9; j_gene: TRBJ2-3; abundance: -; CDR3aa: CASSFRAGSYADTQYF; CDR3nt: TGTGCCAGCAGCTTTAGAGCGGGAAGTTATGCAGATACGCAGTATTTT
d_gene: TRBD1; v_gene: TRBV30; j_gene: TRBJ2-1; abundance: -; CDR3aa: CAWDPGQGTYNEQFF; CDR3nt: TGTGCCTGGGACCCGGGACAGGGTACCTACAATGAGCAGTTCTTC
d_gene: TRBD2; v_gene: TRBV10-3; j_gene: TRBJ2-7; abundance: -; CDR3aa: CAISGRTSGERNEQYF; CDR3nt: TGTGCCATCAGTGGAAGGACTAGCGGGGAGCGGAACGAGCAGTACTTC
d_gene: TRBD1; v_gene: TRBV18; j_gene: TRBJ1-2; abundance: -; CDR3aa: CASSPPGQGYGYTF; CDR3nt: TGTGCCAGCTCACCCCCGGGACAGGGGTATGGCTACACCTTC
d_gene: -; v_gene: TRBV21-1; j_gene: TRBJ2-7; abundance: -; CDR3aa: CASSKFSGSYEQYF; CDR3nt: TGTGCCAGCAGCAAATTTAGCGGGTCCTACGAGCAGTACTTC
d_gene: -; v_gene: TRBV9; j_gene: TRBJ2-5; abundance: -; CDR3aa: CASSFRDNQETQYF; CDR3nt: TGTGCCAGCAGCTTCCGGGACAACCAAGAGACCCAGTACTTC
d_gene: -; v_gene: TRBV4-3; j_gene: TRBJ2-1; abundance: -; CDR3aa: CASSQGRRSAHSYNEQFF; CDR3nt: TGCGCCAGCAGCCAAGGACGTCGGAGCGCCCACTCCTACAATGAGCAGTTCTTC
d_gene: TRBD1; v_gene: TRBV28; j_gene: TRBJ1-4; abundance: -; CDR3aa: CASSSDAGQPNEKLFF; CDR3nt: TGTGCCAGCAGTTCTGATGCGGGACAGCCTAATGAAAAACTGTTTTTT
d_gene: -; v_gene: TRBV30; j_gene: TRBJ1-3; abundance: -; CDR3aa: CAWSVQVFSGNTIYF; CDR3nt: TGTGCCTGGAGTGTACAGGTTTTCTCTGGAAACACCATATATTTT
d_gene: TRBD2; v_gene: TRBV11-2; j_gene: TRBJ2-5; abundance: -; CDR3aa: CASSHWGGRSDETQYF; CDR3nt: TGTGCCAGCAGCCACTGGGGGGGGAGAAGTGATGAGACCCAGTACTTC
d_gene: -; v_gene: TRBV27; j_gene: TRBJ2-7; abundance: -; CDR3aa: CASSPMGVGGYEQYF; CDR3nt: TGTGCCAGCAGTCCCATGGGTGTAGGGGGCTACGAGCAGTACTTC
d_gene: TRBD2; v_gene: TRBV6-1; j_gene: TRBJ2-7; abundance: -; CDR3aa: CASSGLARRDEQYF; CDR3nt: TGTGCCAGCAGTGGACTAGCTCGGAGGGACGAGCAGTACTTC
d_gene: TRBD1; v_gene: TRBV25-1; j_gene: TRBJ2-5; abundance: -; CDR3aa: CASSDPRTGQETQYF; CDR3nt: TGTGCCAGCAGTGACCCCAGGACAGGTCAAGAGACCCAGTACTTC
d_gene: -; v_gene: TRBV11-3; j_gene: TRBJ2-7; abundance: -; CDR3aa: CASSLGGRYGDEQYF; CDR3nt: TGTGCCAGCAGCCTAGGCGGGCGGTATGGCGACGAGCAGTACTTC
d_gene: -; v_gene: TRBV18; j_gene: TRBJ2-7; abundance: -; CDR3aa: CASSPGSYEQYF; CDR3nt: TGTGCCAGCTCACCAGGTTCCTACGAGCAGTACTTC
d_gene: -; v_gene: TRBV14; j_gene: TRBJ2-2; abundance: -; CDR3aa: CASSQGYMGDTGELFF; CDR3nt: TGTGCCAGCAGCCAAGGGTATATGGGGGACACCGGGGAGCTGTTTTTT
d_gene: -; v_gene: TRBV19; j_gene: TRBJ1-2; abundance: -; CDR3aa: CASSPGGGAYGYTF; CDR3nt: TGTGCCAGTAGTCCTGGAGGGGGGGCTTATGGCTACACCTTC
d_gene: TRBD2; v_gene: TRBV27; j_gene: TRBJ2-7; abundance: -; CDR3aa: CASRTSGSAGDEQYF; CDR3nt: TGTGCCAGCAGGACTAGCGGGAGCGCTGGTGACGAGCAGTACTTC
d_gene: -; v_gene: TRBV7-9; j_gene: TRBJ2-3; abundance: few; CDR3aa: CASSFSSTDTQYF; CDR3nt: TGTGCCAGCAGCTTTTCTAGCACAGATACGCAGTATTTT
d_gene: -; v_gene: TRBV18; j_gene: TRBJ2-5; abundance: few; CDR3aa: CASSEDKTQYF; CDR3nt: TGTGCCAGCTCAGAAGACAAGACCCAGTACTTC
d_gene: TRBD1; v_gene: TRBV28; j_gene: TRBJ1-2; abundance: -; CDR3aa: CASSFMTGGGGYTF; CDR3nt: TGTGCCAGCAGTTTCATGACAGGGGGGGGTGGCTACACCTTC
d_gene: TRBD1; v_gene: TRBV28; j_gene: TRBJ1-1; abundance: -; CDR3aa: CASSNAGTENTEAFF; CDR3nt: TGTGCCAGCAGTAATGCCGGGACAGAGAACACTGAAGCTTTCTTT
d_gene: -; v_gene: TRBV28; j_gene: TRBJ1-4; abundance: -; CDR3aa: CASSPGGNEKLFF; CDR3nt: TGTGCCAGCAGCCCGGGGGGGAATGAAAAACTGTTTTTT
d_gene: TRBD2; v_gene: TRBV27; j_gene: TRBJ2-1; abundance: -; CDR3aa: CASSLDSGRHNEQFF; CDR3nt: TGTGCCAGCAGTTTAGACAGCGGGAGGCACAATGAGCAGTTCTTC
d_gene: TRBD2; v_gene: TRBV19; j_gene: TRBJ2-7; abundance: -; CDR3aa: CASSNGPGGEQYF; CDR3nt: TGTGCCAGTAGTAACGGCCCGGGGGGCGAGCAGTACTTC
d_gene: -; v_gene: TRBV30; j_gene: TRBJ2-5; abundance: -; CDR3aa: CAWSSDWSRYF; CDR3nt: TGTGCCTGGAGCTCGGACTGGTCCCGATACTTC
d_gene: -; v_gene: TRBV4-1; j_gene: TRBJ1-5; abundance: -; CDR3aa: CASSQVAGTNQPQHF; CDR3nt: TGCGCCAGCAGCCAAGTCGCCGGGACGAATCAGCCCCAGCATTTT
d_gene: -; v_gene: TRBV5-1; j_gene: TRBJ2-1; abundance: -; CDR3aa: CASRVAFANEQFF; CDR3nt: TGCGCCAGCAGGGTAGCGTTCGCCAATGAGCAGTTCTTC
d_gene: TRBD2; v_gene: TRBV5-1; j_gene: TRBJ2-5; abundance: -; CDR3aa: CASSQTSGSGRETQYF; CDR3nt: TGCGCCAGCAGTCAGACTAGCGGGAGCGGTCGAGAGACCCAGTACTTC
d_gene: -; v_gene: TRBV2; j_gene: TRBJ2-3; abundance: -; CDR3aa: CASSREGGSTDTQYF; CDR3nt: TGTGCCAGCAGTCGCGAAGGCGGGAGCACAGATACGCAGTATTTT
d_gene: -; v_gene: TRBV6-6; j_gene: TRBJ1-4; abundance: -; CDR3aa: CASGDPNEKLFF; CDR3nt: TGTGCCAGTGGGGACCCTAATGAAAAACTGTTTTTT
d_gene: TRBD1; v_gene: TRBV5-1; j_gene: TRBJ1-1; abundance: -; CDR3aa: CASSLAQGYSEAFF; CDR3nt: TGCGCCAGCAGCTTGGCACAGGGGTACTCTGAAGCTTTCTTT